Each of the 24 T cell receptor beta chains below was sequenced from the same sample in a study of T cell clonotyping in hematopoietic cell transplantation. Clones were sequenced by immunoSEQ multiplex PCR, and TCRdb holds only the in-frame ones, with some missing. The repertoire holds around 19,000 clones, with about 82% as singletons. Documented time point: recipient sample about 28 days before transplant, after cytoreduction. This specimen was peripheral blood mononuclear cells, taken before stem cell transplant. The receptors come from a man aged 50 or older with acute myeloid leukemia. Some clones in this sample may be carry-over from other donors' samples.

The chain recombines TRBV7-7 with TRBJ1-3; 7 bases agree with TRBD1. From germline, CDR1 is SSHAT and CDR2 FNYEAQ (reference sequence). V was clipped by 4 bases and J by 0 bases; unmatched bases: 9. CDR3 length equals 17 residues. This CDR3 reads CASSSGGGANSGNTIYF. CDR3 bases: TGTGCCAGCAGCTCAGGGGGAGGGGCTAACTCTGGAAACACCATATATTTT.

The chain joins TRBV11-3 to TRBJ2-1; TRBD1 might be the D (6 bases). The germline gives CDR1 SGHNT, CDR2 YENEEA. This CDR3 has 12 residues. V lost 5 bases and J 6 bases, leaving 8 bases between the germline ends. The CDR3 nucleotides read TGTGCCAGCAGCACGACAGGCAATGAGCAGTTCTTC. This sequence encodes CASSTTGNEQFF.

In DNA form, the CDR3 reads TGCGCCAGCAGCTTGGTGGGGGCGGATGAAAAACTGTTTTTT. Its translation is CASSLVGADEKLFF. The V call is TRBV5-1, the J call TRBJ1-4, with D possibly matching TRBD1 (6 bases). The CDR3 has 14 residues. With 0 bases removed from V and 6 bases from J, the gap between germline ends came to 9 bases. In germline, CDR1 is SGHRS, CDR2 YFSETQ.

The chain links TRBV19 to TRBJ2-7; 8 nucleotides agree with TRBD1. This CDR3 is built from 11 residues. CDR1 and CDR2 from the germline V gene are LNHDA and SQIVND (reference sequence). V shed 10 bases and J 6 bases; nucleotides not matched to a gene: 5. The CDR3: CATRQGLEQYF. The CDR3 DNA is TGTGCCACCAGACAGGGGCTCGAGCAGTACTTC.

V is TRBV5-6 and J is TRBJ2-4; 8 bases fit TRBD2. Germline V lookup: CDR1 SGHDT, CDR2 YYEEEE. This CDR3 region has 16 residues. Unmatched junction bases numbered 11, after V lost 2 bases and J lost 7 bases. The CDR3 protein is CASSFGSGVYSNIQYF. The DNA for the CDR3 is TGTGCCAGCAGCTTTGGTAGCGGGGTATATTCGAACATTCAGTACTTC.

The rearrangement uses TRBV6-6 and TRBJ1-4, with D maybe TRBD1 (6 bases). The CDR3 runs 15 residues. Trimming removed 6 bases from V and 7 bases from J, with 18 bases in between. CDR1 is MNHNY and CDR2 is SVGAGI in the germline V gene (reference sequence). The CDR3 here is CASRAGEGAGEKLFF. The CDR3 bases are TGTGCCAGCAGGGCAGGGGAAGGCGCGGGTGAAAAACTGTTTTTT.

This sequence joins TRBV11-2 and TRBJ2-7; 8 nucleotides match TRBD1. Trimming took 5 bases from V and 1 from J; bases not matched to a gene: 13. The CDR3 is 17 amino acids. Germline CDR1 is SGHAT and CDR2 is FQNNGV. The CDR3 DNA reads as TGTGCCAGCAGCGGGCGGGACAGGCCAAAAGAGTCCTACGAGCAGTACTTC. Encoded protein: CASSGRDRPKESYEQYF. The full variable domain, its missing parts supplied by reference TRBV11-2 and TRBJ2-7, is EAGVAQSPRYKIIEKRQSVAFWCNPISGHATLYWYQQILGQGPKLLIQFQNNGVVDDSQLPKDRFSAERLKGVDSTLKIQPAKLEDSAVYLCASSGRDRPKESYEQYFGPGTRLTVT.

The chain recombines TRBV30 with TRBJ1-2; D is undetermined. Germline V lookup: CDR1 GTSNPN, CDR2 SVGIG (reference sequence). The length of the CDR3 is 12 residues. V dropped 5 bases and J dropped 7 bases, with 14 bases sitting between them. The CDR3 spells CAWAQAVGGYTF. The CDR3 region has the DNA TGTGCCTGGGCCCAAGCAGTCGGTGGCTACACCTTC.

The CDR3 region has the DNA TGTGCCAGCAGCGAGCGCCCAGGGCCGACGGGTGAAAAACTGTTTTTT. It translates to CASSERPGPTGEKLFF. The chain is built from TRBV7-2 and TRBJ1-4; D perhaps matches TRBD1 (5 bases). V was pared by 5 bases and J by 7 bases, with 20 bases between. The CDR3 consists of 16 residues. In germline, CDR1 is SGHTA, CDR2 FQGNSA. Full variable domain (missing parts from reference TRBV7-2 and TRBJ1-4): GAGVSQSPSNKVTEKGKDVELRCDPISGHTALYWYRQSLGQGLEFLIYFQGNSAPDKSGLPSDRFSAERTGGSVSTLTIQRTQQEDSAVYLCASSERPGPTGEKLFFGSGTQLSVL.

DNA of the CDR3: TGTGCCAGCAGCTTTCAAGGGGACTATGGCTACACCTTC. Protein sequence: CASSFQGDYGYTF. The chain links TRBV11-2 to TRBJ1-2, with D tentatively TRBD1 (5 bases). This CDR3 contains 13 residues. The ends were cut back, 3 bases at V and 3 bases at J, with 8 bases in the middle. CDR1 is SGHAT, CDR2 FQNNGV, per germline.

V gene TRBV5-6 combines with J gene TRBJ2-2; a weak D match, TRBD2 (6 bases). Trimming took off 1 base at V and 3 bases at J, with 13 bases between the two ends. The germline V gene has CDR1 SGHDT and CDR2 YYEEEE. CDR3 size: 16 residues. CDR3 residues: CASSLSLGTYTGELFF. CDR3 bases: TGTGCCAGCAGCTTGTCCCTGGGGACTTACACCGGGGAGCTGTTTTTT.

This clone showed up just a few times. Written as DNA, the CDR3 is TGCAGCGTTGAACGGCCTAGGACCGGCTACACCTTC. This gives the protein CSVERPRTGYTF. The chain has TRBV29-1 and TRBJ1-2; the D is unclear. CDR1 SQVTM and CDR2 ANQGSEA come from the germline V gene. Trimming cost V 2 bases and J 8 bases, with 12 bases left between them. CDR3 length: 12 amino acids.

The chain recombines TRBV29-1 with TRBJ1-2; D is unresolved. V gave up 0 bases and J gave up 2 bases, with 7 bases separating them. CDR1 is SQVTM and CDR2 is ANQGSEA in the germline V gene. This CDR3 is 13 amino acids long. The CDR3 bases are TGCAGCGTTGAAGATGGACCGAACTATGGCTACACCTTC. Protein sequence: CSVEDGPNYGYTF.

V gene TRBV19 combines with J gene TRBJ2-4; D may be TRBD2 (8 bases). Germline-derived CDR1 and CDR2 are LNHDA and SQIVND (reference sequence). V was shortened by 8 bases and J by 8 bases, with 16 bases between the two germline ends. The CDR3 consists of 13 residues. CDR3 sequence (DNA): TGTGCCAGTGGGCGGGGGGACAGTTACATTCAGTACTTC. As protein: CASGRGDSYIQYF.

The chain carries TRBV27 and TRBJ2-3; D remains unclear. Per germline, CDR1 MNHEY and CDR2 SMNVEV (reference sequence). The CDR3 runs 15 residues. The V and J ends lost 2 bases and 0 bases respectively, with 9 bases between them. The CDR3 loop is CASSLSPESTDTQYF. The CDR3 coding sequence is TGTGCCAGCAGTTTAAGCCCCGAAAGCACAGATACGCAGTATTTT.

The chain carries TRBV6-5 and TRBJ1-2; no clear D gene. Between the trimmed V and J ends, which lost 8 bases and 0 bases, there was a span of 10 bases. The germline V gene encodes CDR1 MNHEY and CDR2 SVGAGI. CDR3 length equals 13 residues. The CDR3 here is CASRLTSNYGYTF. DNA for the CDR3: TGTGCCAGCCGATTAACGTCTAACTATGGCTACACCTTC.

The rearrangement uses TRBV4-3 and TRBJ1-2; D gene uncertain. Germline-derived CDR1 and CDR2 are LGHNA and YSLEER. Trimming stripped 0 bases from V and 5 bases from J, with 16 bases between. This CDR3 has 16 amino acids. In nucleotides, the CDR3 is TGCGCCAGCAGCCAAGATAGCAGTCAGGACGGTTATGGCTACACCTTC. It is translated as CASSQDSSQDGYGYTF.

V usage is TRBV5-1 and J usage is TRBJ2-7, with 9 nucleotides matching TRBD1. V shed 2 bases, J shed 6 bases, and the junction held 9 bases outside the gene matches. The germline V gene has CDR1 SGHRS and CDR2 YFSETQ. The CDR3 consists of 15 residues. The CDR3 sequence is CASSFGDREYFEQYF. The DNA for the CDR3 is TGCGCCAGCAGCTTCGGGGACAGGGAATATTTCGAGCAGTACTTC. The complete variable domain, with remaining parts taken from reference TRBV5-1 and TRBJ2-7, reads KAGVTQTPRYLIKTRGQQVTLSCSPISGHRSVSWYQQTPGQGLQFLFEYFSETQRNKGNFPGRFSGRQFSNSRSEMNVSTLELGDSALYLCASSFGDREYFEQYFGPGTRLTVT.

J is TRBJ2-6 and V is TRBV19, with TRBD1 as a possible D gene (5 bases). This CDR3 comprises 19 residues. Per the germline V gene, CDR1 is LNHDA and CDR2 is SQIVND (reference sequence). With 6 bases removed from V and 0 bases from J, the gap between germline ends came to 21 bases. CDR3 nucleotide sequence: TGTGCCAGTAGCCTATCTATGTCAGGGTATAGCTCTGGGGCCAACGTCCTGACTTTC. It translates to CASSLSMSGYSSGANVLTF.

In this sample, this clone turned up a few times. The rearrangement uses TRBV2 and TRBJ2-2, with D perhaps TRBD2 (7 bases). V lost 8 bases to trimming and J lost 1 base, with 11 bases between them. Germline V gene data show CDR1 as SNHLY and CDR2 as FYNNEI. The CDR3 has 14 amino acids. CDR3 in amino acids: CASAGAVNTGELFF. CDR3 in DNA: TGTGCCAGCGCGGGGGCAGTGAACACCGGGGAGCTGTTTTTT.

This clone was picked up one time. V is TRBV7-6 and J is TRBJ1-4; TRBD1 aligns across 7 bases. Per germline, CDR1 SGHVS and CDR2 FNYEAQ. With V trimmed by 1 base and J by 5 bases, 1 base remained unmatched. CDR3 size: 14 residues. The CDR3 DNA reads as TGTGCCAGCAGCTTAGGGACAGGAAATGAAAAACTGTTTTTT. As protein: CASSLGTGNEKLFF.

The chain couples TRBV4-3 to TRBJ2-2, with a tentative D call TRBD1 (7 bases). The V end lost 0 bases, the J end lost 0 bases, and 8 bases lay between the germline ends. The CDR3 spans 16 residues. The germline gives CDR1 LGHNA, CDR2 YSLEER. The CDR3 bases are TGCGCCAGCAGCCAAGACAGGGGGGCGAACACCGGGGAGCTGTTTTTT. As protein: CASSQDRGANTGELFF.

The chain carries TRBV27 and TRBJ1-5; D is undetermined. The CDR3 is made up of 14 amino acids. Germline V gives CDR1 MNHEY, CDR2 SMNVEV (reference sequence). Trimming left V 2 bases short and J 1 base short, with 6 bases between. CDR3 nucleotides: TGTGCCAGCAGTTTAATGGGGAGCAATCAGCCCCAGCATTTT. Protein sequence: CASSLMGSNQPQHF.

This chain connects TRBV28 to TRBJ2-2; TRBD2 matches 13 bases. The CDR3 loop spans 18 amino acids. V trimming: 6 bases; J trimming: 5 bases; junction bases outside the gene matches: 12. Germline V lookup: CDR1 MDHEN, CDR2 SYDVKM. CDR3 in amino acids: CASSKLLAGGPETGELFF. The CDR3 nucleotides are TGTGCCAGCAGCAAACTACTAGCGGGGGGGCCGGAGACCGGGGAGCTGTTTTTT.